One sample yielded the 19 T cell receptor beta chains listed below, sequenced in a study of blood T cells in healthy people across ages. For the second PCR, which ran for about 6 to 12 cycles, a sample-barcoded 5' primer and a J-beta primer mix were used. A single record per CDR3 protein comes from TCRdb applying MiXCR to the 5' RACE reads. The sample lists hundreds of thousands of distinct CDR3 sequences, 25% to 30% occurring once. Sequenced material: blood. The origin of the receptors is a woman aged 80 or over in good health.

In this sample, this clonotype turned up a few times. The chain couples TRBV2 to TRBJ1-2; D is perhaps TRBD1 (5 bases). Deletions cut 11 bases from V and 4 bases from J, with 11 bases between. The germline V gene encodes CDR1 SNHLY and CDR2 FYNNEI. The CDR3 runs to 11 residues. The CDR3 here is CASGPVYGYTF. CDR3 coding DNA: TGTGCCTCGGGACCGGTCTATGGCTACACCTTC.

Regarding this clonotype: A single base separates this from a much larger clone, so it may be a read error. V gene TRBV6-5 combines with J gene TRBJ1-2; 8 nucleotides agree with TRBD1. CDR1 and CDR2 (germline): MNHEY, SVGAGI. The CDR3 spans 15 residues. The CDR3 DNA reads as TGTGCCAGCAGCTCACGACAGGGGCGAATCTATGACTACACCTTC. Encoded protein: CASSSRQGRIYDYTF.

In this sample, this clonotype turned up a few times. The chain carries TRBV4-3 and TRBJ1-2, with D perhaps TRBD1 (6 bases). The CDR3 has 14 amino acids. Germline CDR1 and CDR2: LGHNA and YSLEER. V was clipped by 1 base and J by 6 bases, with 12 bases between them. The CDR3 loop is CASSQVSQGHGYTF. For the CDR3, the DNA is TGCGCCAGCAGCCAAGTTTCTCAGGGGCATGGCTACACCTTC.

The rearrangement uses TRBV7-2 and TRBJ2-5, with D unresolved. Germline V gene lookup returns CDR1 SGHTA and CDR2 FQGNSA. V gave up 2 bases and J gave up 2 bases, with 12 bases separating them. CDR3 length equals 15 residues. The CDR3 nucleotides are TGTGCCAGCAGCTTAAGCATGTGGTCTCAAGAGACCCAGTACTTC. Its translation is CASSLSMWSQETQYF.

This clonotype was observed a few times. The chain joins TRBV1 to TRBJ2-7; the D call in the table, TRBD2, was not verified against the DNA. TRBV1 is a known pseudogene. This CDR3 contains 18 residues. CDR3 coding DNA: TGCACCAGCAGCCAAGCCAGCGGGGGGGCCAAATTAGCCTACGAGCAGTACTTC. The encoded protein is CTSSQASGGAKLAYEQYF.

The rearrangement uses TRBV7-2 and TRBJ2-1; D is unresolved. Germline V lookup: CDR1 SGHTA, CDR2 FQGNSA. The V end lost 2 bases, the J end lost 4 bases, and 9 bases lay between the germline ends. The CDR3 length is 14 residues. CDR3 DNA: TGTGCCAGCAGCTTATGGGCGCGGTACAATGAGCAGTTCTTC. Translated: CASSLWARYNEQFF.

This clonotype was seen only once. A clone one base away is much larger, so this may be a read error. The rearrangement uses TRBV6-1 and TRBJ2-1; TRBD2 matches 8 bases. The CDR3 consists of 16 residues. J gave up 10 bases and V 2 bases, and 13 bases lay outside the gene matches. The germline V gene encodes CDR1 MNHNS and CDR2 SASEGT. This chain's CDR3 is CASSESGGGGTKEQFF. The CDR3 nucleotides read TGTGCCAGCAGTGAAAGCGGTGGCGGGGGGACAAAGGAGCAGTTCTTC.

The chain is built from TRBV7-9 and TRBJ2-1, with 13 bases that match TRBD2. Germline loops: CDR1 SEHNR, CDR2 FQNEAQ (reference sequence). The CDR3 length is 18 residues. V gave up 4 bases and J gave up 3 bases; unmatched junction bases: 9. The CDR3 bases are TGTGCCAGCAGCTCCACCTCGGGACTAGCGGGAAACTACAATGAGCAGTTCTTC. Translated: CASSSTSGLAGNYNEQFF.

The sample holds a few counts of this clonotype. This rearrangement joins TRBV7-9 to TRBJ1-2; D gene ambiguous. Per germline, CDR1 SEHNR and CDR2 FQNEAQ (reference sequence). The V end was cut by 3 bases, the J end by 6 bases, with 11 bases between. CDR3 length equals 13 residues. The CDR3: CASSLGGEDGYTF. CDR3 sequence (DNA): TGTGCCAGCAGCTTGGGCGGGGAGGATGGCTACACCTTC. Full variable domain (remainder filled in from reference TRBV7-9 and TRBJ1-2): DTGVSQNPRHKITKRGQNVTFRCDPISEHNRLYWYRQTLGQGPEFLTYFQNEAQLEKSRLLSDRFSAERPKGSFSTLEIQRTEQGDSAMYLCASSLGGEDGYTFGSGTRLTVV.

The V and J genes are TRBV7-2 and TRBJ2-3; 10 nucleotides agree with TRBD2. Germline V gene lookup returns CDR1 SGHTA and CDR2 FQGNSA. V gave up 1 base and J gave up 11 bases; unmatched junction bases: 6. This CDR3 region has 14 residues. The CDR3 DNA is TGTGCCAGCAGCTTAGAGCGGGGGGGCGTCGGGCAGTATTTT. Translated, it gives CASSLERGGVGQYF.

A note on this clonotype: Germline is not matched at one junction end, which may reflect a read error. The V call is TRBV12-3 or TRBV12-4, the J call TRBJ2-1, with TRBD1 matching 8 bases. The length of the CDR3 is 13 residues. The CDR3 DNA is TGTGCCAGCGGGAACAGGGGGGTGGATGAACAGTTCTTC. Its translation: CASGNRGVDEQFF.

The chain couples TRBV11-3 to TRBJ1-2; D remains ambiguous. This CDR3 contains 15 residues. V lost 1 base to trimming and J lost 10 bases, with 19 bases between them. Per the germline V gene, CDR1 is SGHNT and CDR2 is YENEEA. CDR3 bases: TGTGCCAGCAGCTTAGGGCGTTTCGTCGCTATGACCTACACCTTC. Protein sequence: CASSLGRFVAMTYTF.

This chain uses TRBV1 with TRBJ2-1; the table's D call TRBD2 went unverified against the DNA. TRBV1 is a pseudogene segment. The CDR3 runs 16 residues. Written as DNA, the CDR3 is TGCACCAGCAGCCAACCTACTAGCGGGGGTCTGTGGGAGCAGTTCTTC. Its translation is CTSSQPTSGGLWEQFF.

This clonotype was counted many times. The V call is TRBV12-3 or TRBV12-4, the J call TRBJ1-5; tentatively, D is TRBD1 (6 bases). The CDR3 runs 15 residues. V was trimmed by 6 bases and J by 3 bases, leaving 15 bases between them. This chain's CDR3 is CASRNQGSPNQPQHF. The CDR3 DNA follows: TGTGCCAGCAGGAACCAGGGGTCCCCCAATCAGCCCCAGCATTTT.

Remarks on this clonotype: At one boundary the junction diverges from the germline segment, which might be a read error. This chain links TRBV6-1 with TRBJ1-2; 10 bases are shared with TRBD1. Germline CDR1 reads MNHNS; CDR2 reads SASEGT. The CDR3 sequence is 16 residues long. Written as DNA, the CDR3 is TGTGCCAGCAGTGAACCTGGGACAGGGGCAAACTATGGCTGCACCTTC. It is translated as CASSEPGTGANYGCTF.

The gene calls are TRBV11-1 and TRBJ1-6; no reliable D call. The germline V gene has CDR1 SGHAT and CDR2 FQDESV (reference sequence). This CDR3 contains 16 residues. Trimming left V 4 bases short and J 6 bases short, with 16 bases between. Here the CDR3 DNA reads TGTGCCAGCAGCTACGTCCCCCTGGGCGGTAATTCACCCCTCCACTTT. It translates to CASSYVPLGGNSPLHF.

This chain uses TRBV7-9 with TRBJ1-5; 8 nucleotides agree with TRBD1. The V gene end was trimmed by 7 bases and the J gene end by 2 bases; junction bases not matched to a gene: 4. Germline V gene data show CDR1 as SEHNR and CDR2 as FQNEAQ (reference sequence). The CDR3 covers 14 residues. The CDR3: CASNLTGGNQPQHF. Here the CDR3 DNA reads TGTGCCAGCAACTTGACAGGGGGCAATCAGCCCCAGCATTTT.

The rearrangement uses TRBV6-2 or TRBV6-3 and TRBJ2-2; 7 bases agree with TRBD1. The germline V gene has CDR1 MNHEY and CDR2 SVGEGT. Germline trimming cut 4 bases from V and 6 bases from J; bases unmatched to any gene: 8. CDR3 length: 15 residues. The CDR3 is CASSSGQLAAGELFF. The CDR3 nucleotides are TGTGCCAGCAGTTCGGGACAGCTGGCGGCCGGGGAGCTGTTTTTT.

Regarding this clonotype: The junction shows a germline mismatch at one end, possibly a read error. The chain employs TRBV7-2 and TRBJ2-2; perhaps TRBD2 as D (5 bases). This CDR3 has 16 amino acids. The V gene's germline CDR1 is SGHTA and CDR2 FQGNSA. The CDR3 sequence is CASSPRGAPNSGELFF. The CDR3 bases are TGTGCCAGCAGCCCCCGGGGTGCCCCCAACAGCGGGGAGCTGTTTTTT.